This TCR beta chain was profiled in a study of blood T cells in healthy people across ages (dated by TCRdb to between 2015 and 2017). At the level of the whole study: Template switching captured roughly one uniquely barcoded TCR beta cDNA molecule per two T cells in model experiments. The study measured age-related changes in TCR beta repertoire diversity using deep sequencing normalized with unique cDNA molecular identifiers. To avoid experimental bias, donors of different ages were randomly spread across the sequencing lanes. The donors were divided into four age groups: young (average around 16 years), middle-aged (about 40), aged (approximately 62) and long-lived (around 80). Two additional independent replicas of 1 million unique cDNA reads from the same blood draw were analyzed for two donors (one aged 18 to 30 and one aged 80 or older).

As regards this clonotype: Its antigen has not been determined. No per-base quality is available; no much larger clone lies one base away.

On the study overall, not on this receptor specifically: Estimates of total diversity based on one million sequenced T cells were regarded as lower bounds and as underestimates. The CMV infection status of donors was not known, potentially confounding age-related changes in expanded clonotypes. Observed TCR beta diversity per million T cells fell roughly linearly with age, and a significant reduction was already apparent by age around 40. Conclusive comparison of naive and antigen-experienced compartments was prevented by the profiling of bulk unsorted PBMCs. The percentage of naive T cells measured by flow cytometry correlated strongly with observed TCR beta diversity. Compared with the aged group, the long-lived group had more naive CD4+ T cells, fewer expanded clones and increased TCR diversity, suggesting age selection.

Libraries were constructed by 5' RACE. TCRdb shows the sequencer as Illumina HiSeq 2500. A second PCR of about 6 to 12 cycles was run with a J-beta primer mix and a sample-barcoded 5' primer. A unique molecular identifier was introduced onto each TCR beta cDNA molecule by a template-switch 5' adaptor carrying 12 random nucleotides. Each sample yielded at least 3 million CDR3-containing paired-end reads. First-strand cDNA was synthesized from all RNA with the Mint cDNA synthesis kit, primed by a TRBC-specific oligonucleotide. Following uracil-DNA glycosylase treatment, all cDNA underwent a first 18-cycle PCR with the universal primers M1SS and BC2_uni_R. The published analysis was carried out like this. For normalization, 1 million high-quality reads, each with a distinct molecular identifier, were randomly selected from each sample. Reads with shared molecular identifiers were discarded instead of being binned into consensus sequences. MiTCR, run with a Q25 quality threshold and the strictest error-elimination algorithm, handled CDR3 identification, clonotype clustering and error correction. A nonparametric unseen species model using Euler transformation provided a lower-bound estimate of total TCR beta diversity. TCRdb handled the public reads itself, with Q25 trimming in fastp and clone calling in MiXCR, and kept productive beta chains. Rows with one shared CDR3 protein collapse into an entry with the most common genes and DNA. The V and J calls here are based on TCRdb, not the publication. The sample table shows 1.5 million to 2 million distinct CDR3 sequences, and about 50% are seen once. The ten largest account for approximately 2.1% of the sample.

Systemically healthy Caucasian individuals from Russia, 35 to 40 in total and aged roughly 6 to 100 years, were included as donors. Roughly 9 milliliters of peripheral blood were drawn from each donor into EDTA-treated Vacutainer tubes. Ficoll-Paque density-gradient centrifugation was used to isolate PBMCs, with at least 6 million per sample. Trizol reagent was used to extract total RNA from PBMCs, with at least 6 micrograms per sample. The percentages of naive CD45RAhigh/CD27high T cells were determined by flow cytometry on a PBMC aliquot from every donor. Sequencing was performed on blood. The TCR was taken from a middle-aged woman in good health.

The DNA sequence reads TGCAGTGCTATTGGGGACTCGCTAGCCAAAAACATTCAGTACTTC. It encodes CSAIGDSLAKNIQYF. The rearrangement joined TRBV20-1 to TRBJ2-4; 6 matching bases give a weak D call of TRBD2. Looking up the germline V gene (reference sequence) yields CDR1 DFQATT and CDR2 SNEGSKA. V drops 4 bases and J drops 0 bases, leaving 13 bases in between. Taken from cysteine to phenylalanine, the CDR3 has 15 residues. Just the 45-base CDR3 DNA is kept, in frame starting at base 1.